This TCR beta chain was found in a study of shared clonotypes between healthy human individuals. The study, taken as a whole, reports: Memory subsets generally showed smaller estimated richness than naive subsets did.

The CDR3 totals 14 residues. Germline-derived CDR1 and CDR2 are SGHNT and YYREEE (reference sequence). V was pared by 2 bases and J by 4 bases, with 9 bases between. Regarding this clone: What it binds is not known.

Execution of the assay was at deep level. The data were produced by immunoSEQ multiplex PCR, yet TCRdb's version contains in-frame clones alone and is incomplete. The data hold 550,000 to 850,000 clones, with about 74% observed a single time. Negatively enriched CD4+ T cells were divided by CD45RA into naive and memory. The sequenced material came from memory CD4+ T cells sorted from blood. Documented subset: CD45RA-negative fraction. This clonotype was sampled from a woman younger than 45 in good health. The chain recombines TRBV5-4 with TRBJ2-2, with a weak D call TRBD1 (5 bases). In DNA form, the CDR3 reads TGTGCCAGCAGCTTTCAGGGTAGCACCGGGGAGCTGTTTTTT. This encodes CASSFQGSTGELFF.